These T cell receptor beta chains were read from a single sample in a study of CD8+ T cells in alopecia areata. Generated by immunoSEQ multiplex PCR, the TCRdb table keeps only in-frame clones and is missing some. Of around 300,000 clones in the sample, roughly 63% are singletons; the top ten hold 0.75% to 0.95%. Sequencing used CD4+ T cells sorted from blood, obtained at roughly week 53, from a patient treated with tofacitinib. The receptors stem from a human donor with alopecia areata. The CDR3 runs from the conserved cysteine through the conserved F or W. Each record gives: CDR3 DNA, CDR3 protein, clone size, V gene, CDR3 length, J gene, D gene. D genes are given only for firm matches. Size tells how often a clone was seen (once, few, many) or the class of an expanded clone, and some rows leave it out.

TGTGCCAGCAGACGCCGGGACAGGGGCCGCTACGAGCAGTACTTC | CASRRRDRGRYEQYF | NA | TRBV2 | 15 | TRBJ2-7 | TRBD1
TGTGCCTGGAGTCCCTTACAGGGGAAAGGGGAGCTGTTTTTT | CAWSPLQGKGELFF | NA | TRBV30 | 14 | TRBJ2-2 | TRBD1
TGTGCCAGCAGCCTACGTCAAGGTACGCAGTATTTT | CASSLRQGTQYF | NA | TRBV7-8 | 12 | TRBJ2-3 | NA
TGTGCCACCAGACAGGGGCGGAACACTGAAGCTTTCTTT | CATRQGRNTEAFF | NA | TRBV27 | 13 | TRBJ1-1 | TRBD1
TGCGCCAGCAGCCCCGGGACAGGGGATAATGAAAAACTGTTTTTT | CASSPGTGDNEKLFF | NA | TRBV4-3 | 15 | TRBJ1-4 | TRBD1
TGTGCCAGCGGACAGGACGAAAACATTCAGTACTTC | CASGQDENIQYF | NA | TRBV5-4 | 12 | TRBJ2-4 | TRBD1
TGCAGTGCTGGCAGGGGTGCCGAGCAGTACTTC | CSAGRGAEQYF | NA | TRBV20-1 | 11 | TRBJ2-7 | NA
TGTGCCAGCAGTGAACTGTATAATTCACCCCTCCACTTT | CASSELYNSPLHF | few | TRBV25-1 | 13 | TRBJ1-6 | NA
TGCAGCGTTGAATCGCCTCCTAGCGGGGGGACAGATACGCAGTATTTT | CSVESPPSGGTDTQYF | NA | TRBV29-1 | 16 | TRBJ2-3 | TRBD2
TGCGCCAGCAGCTTGGCCGCTAGCGGGGAGACCCAGTACTTC | CASSLAASGETQYF | NA | TRBV5-1 | 14 | TRBJ2-5 | TRBD2
TGTGCCACCAGGCGACAGGGGGAAGGTGCCTATGGCTACACCTTC | CATRRQGEGAYGYTF | NA | TRBV15 | 15 | TRBJ1-2 | TRBD1
TGTGCCAGCAGCTTAGCGGATCGATTGCCCCAGCATTTT | CASSLADRLPQHF | few | TRBV7-2 | 13 | TRBJ1-5 | NA
TGTGCCAGCAAGGGGGGATGGACAGATACGCAGTATTTT | CASKGGWTDTQYF | NA | TRBV25-1 | 13 | TRBJ2-3 | NA
TGCGCCAGCAGCGAGATTGGGGGACGGGCAGATACGCAGTATTTT | CASSEIGGRADTQYF | NA | TRBV5-1 | 15 | TRBJ2-3 | NA
TGCGCCAGCAGCCAAGATCTGGGGGCCGAAGCTTTCTTT | CASSQDLGAEAFF | once | TRBV4-3 | 13 | TRBJ1-1 | NA
TGCGCCAGCAGCCAATGGACATCTCTTAGAGATGGCTACACCTTC | CASSQWTSLRDGYTF | few | TRBV4-1 | 15 | TRBJ1-2 | NA
TGTGCCAGCAGCCTGACAGGGGCCAATCAGCCCCAGCATTTT | CASSLTGANQPQHF | NA | TRBV25-1 | 14 | TRBJ1-5 | TRBD1
TGTGCCTGGACTGCACTAGCTAATGAAAAACTGTTTTTT | CAWTALANEKLFF | few | TRBV30 | 13 | TRBJ1-4 | NA
TGCAGCGTTGATGCCTCTGGGGCCAACGTCCTGACTTTC | CSVDASGANVLTF | few | TRBV29-1 | 13 | TRBJ2-6 | NA
TGTGCCAGCTCACCAGGGACTGGGAATTCACCCCTCCACTTT | CASSPGTGNSPLHF | NA | TRBV18 | 14 | TRBJ1-6 | NA
TGTGCCAGCAGCTTGTTCACCTCTGGGGCCAACGTCCTGACTTTC | CASSLFTSGANVLTF | few | TRBV7-9 | 15 | TRBJ2-6 | NA
TGTGCCAGCAGCACACCCGGGACAGGGCGCCACGAGCAGTACTTC | CASSTPGTGRHEQYF | NA | TRBV7-2 | 15 | TRBJ2-7 | TRBD1
TGTGCCAGCAGTTTCGGGGGTACGAGCGGTAGAAATGAGCAGTTCTTC | CASSFGGTSGRNEQFF | NA | TRBV27 | 16 | TRBJ2-1 | NA
TGTGCCAGCAGCTTAGCGCATCTAGCGGGGGGGCTTACCGATACGCAGTATTTT | CASSLAHLAGGLTDTQYF | NA | TRBV7-2 | 18 | TRBJ2-3 | TRBD2
TGTGCCAGCAGCTTTTTGGGACTAGCGGGGGGAAGCTCCTACAATGAGCAGTTCTTC | CASSFLGLAGGSSYNEQFF | NA | TRBV5-6 | 19 | TRBJ2-1 | TRBD2
TGTGCCAGCAGCAAGCCCGACAGGGCGGGTGAGCAGTTCTTC | CASSKPDRAGEQFF | once | TRBV5-4 | 14 | TRBJ2-1 | TRBD1
TGCGCCAGCAGTCCCCGGGTCCTTAATGAGCAGTTCTTC | CASSPRVLNEQFF | NA | TRBV5-1 | 13 | TRBJ2-1 | NA
TGTGCCAGCAGTGAGGTGGTTGGCTACACCTTC | CASSEVVGYTF | NA | TRBV2 | 11 | TRBJ1-2 | NA
TGTGCCTGGAGTCAGGGCTATGGCTACACCTTC | CAWSQGYGYTF | NA | TRBV30 | 11 | TRBJ1-2 | NA
TGCAGCGTTGGTGCGACAAACCAAAACATTCAGTACTTC | CSVGATNQNIQYF | few | TRBV29-1 | 13 | TRBJ2-4 | NA
TGTGCCAGCAGACAGGGTCGGAGGAACACTGAAGCTTTCTTT | CASRQGRRNTEAFF | few | TRBV6-6 | 14 | TRBJ1-1 | NA
TGTGCCAGCAGCATGCGCAATGAAAAACTGTTTTTT | CASSMRNEKLFF | few | TRBV11-2 | 12 | TRBJ1-4 | NA
TGTGCCTGGGCAAGGCAGGGAGGTCCTGAAGCTTTCTTT | CAWARQGGPEAFF | NA | TRBV30 | 13 | TRBJ1-1 | NA
TGTGCCTGGAGTGCCCTTTCTTGGGCTGGGGCCAACGTCCTGACTTTC | CAWSALSWAGANVLTF | NA | TRBV30 | 16 | TRBJ2-6 | NA
TGCAGCGTTGGACAGAGCGAGACCCAGTACTTC | CSVGQSETQYF | NA | TRBV29-1 | 11 | TRBJ2-5 | NA
TGTGCCTGGAGTGTACGCGGCGGGGGTCTCTACAATGAGCAGTTCTTC | CAWSVRGGGLYNEQFF | NA | TRBV30 | 16 | TRBJ2-1 | TRBD2
TGTGCCAGTAGTCCCGGGACAGGGACCTACTACGAGCAGTACTTC | CASSPGTGTYYEQYF | NA | TRBV19 | 15 | TRBJ2-7 | TRBD1